These 3 T cell receptor beta chains originate from one sample sequenced in a study of T cell responses to AZD1222 COVID-19 vaccine. Here immunoSEQ multiplex PCR was the method, and the copy in TCRdb shows in-frame clones only, minus some. The sample contains approximately 170,000 clones, over 85% of which appear only once. Sequenced here: peripheral blood, sampled on day 0 of AZD1222 vaccination. Receptors were obtained from an adult in good health.

The genes are TRBV19 and TRBJ1-1, with unresolved D. Germline assignment: CDR1 LNHDA and CDR2 SQIVND (reference sequence). V dropped 0 bases and J dropped 7 bases, with 6 bases sitting between them. There are 12 residues in the CDR3. CDR3 in DNA: TGTGCCAGTAGTATAGATGCCTATGAAGCTTTCTTT. Its protein is CASSIDAYEAFF.

This chain joins TRBV6-5 and TRBJ2-3; a possible D gene is TRBD2 (5 bases). V gave up 0 bases and J gave up 1 base, with 5 bases separating them. The CDR3 is 14 residues long. CDR1 is MNHEY, CDR2 SVGAGI, per germline. CDR3 DNA sequence: TGTGCCAGCAGTTACTCGAGGGGCACAGATACGCAGTATTTT. Protein product: CASSYSRGTDTQYF.

J is TRBJ1-6 and V is TRBV11-2, with D uncertain. This CDR3 comprises 17 residues. CDR1 is SGHAT, CDR2 FQNNGV, per germline. The ends were cut back, 0 bases at V and 8 bases at J, with 17 bases in the middle. CDR3 in DNA: TGTGCCAGCAGCTTAGATGTGTACCAGAAATGGGATTCACCCCTCCACTTT. Protein sequence: CASSLDVYQKWDSPLHF.